The source of this T cell receptor (beta chain) is a study of identical twins. Notes on this clonotype: Its antigen is not known.

TCRdb processed the 5' RACE reads anew with MiXCR; each CDR3 protein has one entry. Among about 340,000 distinct CDR3 sequences listed, roughly 9% were seen once. Notes on the study in general: Out-of-frame alpha sequences shared between twins exhibited an excess of low generation probability. Twin sharing of out-of-frame TCR alpha was underestimated by models in monozygotic pairs. Surplus twin overlap in beta out-of-frame sequences was less pronounced.

This clonotype was obtained from a woman between 45 and 65 years old in good health. Sequenced sample: naive T cells sorted from blood.

The CDR3 DNA reads as TGTGCCAGCAGTCCGTATAAGGCAGGAGCATTCGGGGCCAACGTCCTGACTTTC. As protein: CASSPYKAGAFGANVLTF. This chain joins TRBV27 and TRBJ2-6; no firm D call. Trimming took 5 bases from V and 4 from J, leaving 21 bases between them. This CDR3 region has 18 residues. CDR1 is MNHEY and CDR2 is SMNVEV in the germline V gene (reference sequence).